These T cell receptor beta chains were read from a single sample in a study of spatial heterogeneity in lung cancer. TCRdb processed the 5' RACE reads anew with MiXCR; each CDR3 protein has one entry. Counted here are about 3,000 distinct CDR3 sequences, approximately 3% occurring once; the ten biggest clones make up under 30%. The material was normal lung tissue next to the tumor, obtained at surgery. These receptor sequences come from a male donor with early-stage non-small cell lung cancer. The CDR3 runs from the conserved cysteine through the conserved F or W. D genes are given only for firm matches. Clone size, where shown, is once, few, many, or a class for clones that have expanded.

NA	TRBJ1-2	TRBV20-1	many	CSARETPGHPSYF	TGCAGTGCTAGAGAGACTCCGGGACACCCCTCCTACTTC
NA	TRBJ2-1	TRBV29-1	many	CSAEGDQTGWVSYNEQFF	TGCAGCGCCGAGGGGGATCAGACTGGGTGGGTTTCCTACAATGAGCAGTTCTTC
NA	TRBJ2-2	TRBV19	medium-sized	CATANPNTGELFF	TGTGCCACCGCGAACCCGAACACCGGGGAGCTGTTTTTT
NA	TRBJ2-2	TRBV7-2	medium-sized	CASSLMLTGTGELFF	TGTGCCAGCAGCTTAATGTTGACGGGCACCGGGGAGCTGTTTTTT
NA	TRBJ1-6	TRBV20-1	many	CSASRGELYNSPLHF	TGCAGTGCTAGTAGAGGGGAACTTTATAATTCACCCCTCCACTTT
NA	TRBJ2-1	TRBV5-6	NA	CASSRGLINEQFF	TGTGCCAGCAGCCGAGGACTGATCAATGAGCAGTTCTTC
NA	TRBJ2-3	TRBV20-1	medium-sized	CSARVPFATDTQYF	TGCAGTGCTAGAGTCCCTTTCGCCACAGATACGCAGTATTTT
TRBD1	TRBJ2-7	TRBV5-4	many	CASSPGQDSYEQYF	TGTGCCAGCAGCCCCGGACAGGATAGCTACGAGCAGTACTTC
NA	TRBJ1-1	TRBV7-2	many	CASSSMAQNTEAFF	TGTGCCAGCAGTTCGATGGCCCAGAACACTGAAGCTTTCTTT
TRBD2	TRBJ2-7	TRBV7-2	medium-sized	CASSSLAGTYEQYF	TGTGCCAGCAGCTCCTTAGCGGGAACCTACGAGCAGTACTTC
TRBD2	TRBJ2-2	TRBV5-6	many	CASSQGLAGGRTGELFF	TGTGCCAGCAGCCAAGGACTAGCGGGAGGGCGAACCGGGGAGCTGTTTTTT
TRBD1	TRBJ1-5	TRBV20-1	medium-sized	CSAFTWTGFNQPQHF	TGCAGTGCCTTCACGTGGACAGGCTTCAATCAGCCCCAGCATTTT
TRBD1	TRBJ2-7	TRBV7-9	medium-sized	CASSLTGVTYEQYF	TGTGCCAGCAGCTTGACAGGGGTTACCTACGAGCAGTACTTC
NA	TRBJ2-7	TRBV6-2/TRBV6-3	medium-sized	CASSHLTDPSEQYF	TGTGCCAGCAGTCACCTGACAGACCCCTCCGAGCAGTACTTC
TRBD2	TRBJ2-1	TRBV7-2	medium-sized	CASSLLAGGPGYNEQFF	TGTGCCAGCAGCTTACTAGCGGGGGGGCCTGGCTACAATGAGCAGTTCTTC
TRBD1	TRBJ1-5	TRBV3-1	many	CASSPTGVSGNQPQHF	TGTGCCAGCAGCCCGACAGGGGTAAGCGGCAATCAGCCCCAGCATTTT
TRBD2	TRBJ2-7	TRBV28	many	CASSLSGAGSYEQYF	TGTGCCAGCAGTTTATCCGGAGCGGGATCCTACGAGCAGTACTTC
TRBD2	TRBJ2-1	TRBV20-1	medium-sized	CSARDGTSGYNEQFF	TGCAGTGCTAGAGATGGGACTAGCGGCTACAATGAGCAGTTCTTC
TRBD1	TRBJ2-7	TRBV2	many	CASEGQGAGEQYF	TGTGCCAGCGAAGGACAGGGCGCCGGCGAGCAGTACTTC
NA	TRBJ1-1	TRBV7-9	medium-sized	CASSSYWGGTEAFF	TGTGCCAGCAGCTCGTACTGGGGGGGAACTGAAGCTTTCTTT
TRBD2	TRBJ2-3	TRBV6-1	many	CASSERGTSGGFRSDTQYF	TGTGCCAGCAGTGAACGAGGGACTAGCGGGGGCTTCCGGTCAGATACGCAGTATTTT
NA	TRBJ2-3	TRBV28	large	CASKGEWGTDTQYF	TGTGCCAGCAAGGGAGAATGGGGCACAGATACGCAGTATTTT
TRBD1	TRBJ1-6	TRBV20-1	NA	CSARPQGAGSPLHF	TGCAGTGCTAGGCCCCAGGGGGCGGGTTCACCCCTCCACTTT
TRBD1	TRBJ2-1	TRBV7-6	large	CASSLVQGVNNEQFF	TGTGCCAGCAGCTTAGTCCAGGGGGTGAACAATGAGCAGTTCTTC
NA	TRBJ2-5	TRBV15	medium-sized	CATSRLAGETQYF	TGTGCCACCAGCAGACTAGCAGGGGAGACCCAGTACTTC
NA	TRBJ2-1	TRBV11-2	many	CASSTGTVDYNEQFF	TGTGCCAGCAGCACCGGGACGGTTGACTACAATGAGCAGTTCTTC
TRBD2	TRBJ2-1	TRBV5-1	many	CASSLGLADYNEQFF	TGCGCCAGCAGCTTGGGACTAGCGGACTACAATGAGCAGTTCTTC
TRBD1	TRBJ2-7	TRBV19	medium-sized	CASSRTGTSYEQYF	TGTGCCAGTAGTAGGACAGGGACCTCCTACGAGCAGTACTTC
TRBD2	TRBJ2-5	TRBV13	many	CASSFSGRRQETQYF	TGTGCCAGCAGTTTTAGCGGGAGGAGACAAGAGACCCAGTACTTC